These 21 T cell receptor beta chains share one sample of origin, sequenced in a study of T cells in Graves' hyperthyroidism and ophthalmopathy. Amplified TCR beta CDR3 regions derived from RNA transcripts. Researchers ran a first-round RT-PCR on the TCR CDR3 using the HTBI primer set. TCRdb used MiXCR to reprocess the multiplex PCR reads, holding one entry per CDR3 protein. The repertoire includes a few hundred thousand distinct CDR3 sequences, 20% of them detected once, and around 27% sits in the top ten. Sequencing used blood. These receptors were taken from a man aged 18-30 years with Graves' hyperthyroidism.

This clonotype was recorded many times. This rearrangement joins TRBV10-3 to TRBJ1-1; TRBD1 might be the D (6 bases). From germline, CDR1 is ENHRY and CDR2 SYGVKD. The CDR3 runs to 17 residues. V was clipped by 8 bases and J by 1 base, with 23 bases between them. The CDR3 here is CAIAPSLAGTQNTEAFF. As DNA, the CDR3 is TGTGCCATCGCCCCCTCCCTCGCCGGGACACAGAACACTGAAGCTTTCTTT.

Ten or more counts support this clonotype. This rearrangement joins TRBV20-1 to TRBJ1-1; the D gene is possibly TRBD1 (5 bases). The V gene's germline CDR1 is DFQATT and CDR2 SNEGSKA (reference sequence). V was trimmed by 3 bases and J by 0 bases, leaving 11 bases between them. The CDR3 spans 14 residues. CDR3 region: CSASLAGLNTEAFF. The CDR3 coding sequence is TGCAGTGCTAGTCTTGCAGGGTTGAACACTGAAGCTTTCTTT.

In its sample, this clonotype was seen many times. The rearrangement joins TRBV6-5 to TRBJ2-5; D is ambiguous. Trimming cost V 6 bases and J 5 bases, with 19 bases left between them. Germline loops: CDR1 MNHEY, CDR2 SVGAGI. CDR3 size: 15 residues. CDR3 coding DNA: TGTGCCAGCAGCTCCTCTCTCGGACCCGGGGAGACCCAGTACTTC. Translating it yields CASSSSLGPGETQYF.

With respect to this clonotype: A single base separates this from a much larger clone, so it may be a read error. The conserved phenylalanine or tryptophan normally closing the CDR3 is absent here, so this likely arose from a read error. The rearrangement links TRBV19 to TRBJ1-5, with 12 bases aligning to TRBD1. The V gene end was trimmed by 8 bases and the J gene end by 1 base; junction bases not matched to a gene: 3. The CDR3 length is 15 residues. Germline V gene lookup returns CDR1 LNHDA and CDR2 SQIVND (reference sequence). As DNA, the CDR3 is TGTGCCAGTCGGGACAGGGGGCTAAGCAATCAGCCCCAGCATTTG. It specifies CASRDRGLSNQPQHL.

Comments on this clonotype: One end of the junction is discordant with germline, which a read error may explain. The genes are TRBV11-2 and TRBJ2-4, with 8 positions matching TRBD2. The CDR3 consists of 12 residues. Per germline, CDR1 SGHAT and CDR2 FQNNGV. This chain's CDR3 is CASSRGGNIKYF. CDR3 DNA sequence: TGTGCCAGCTCTCGGGGGGGCAACATTAAGTACTTC.

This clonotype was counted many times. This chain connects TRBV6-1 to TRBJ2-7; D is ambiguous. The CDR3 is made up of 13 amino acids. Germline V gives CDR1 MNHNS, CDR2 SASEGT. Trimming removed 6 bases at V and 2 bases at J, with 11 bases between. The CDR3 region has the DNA TGTGCCAGCAGCTCGGGCAATCCCTACGAGCAGTACTTC. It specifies CASSSGNPYEQYF.

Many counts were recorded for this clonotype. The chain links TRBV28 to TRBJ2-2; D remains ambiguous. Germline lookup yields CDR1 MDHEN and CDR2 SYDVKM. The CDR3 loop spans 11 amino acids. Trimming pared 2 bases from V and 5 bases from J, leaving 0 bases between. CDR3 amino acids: CASSLTGELFF. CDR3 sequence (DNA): TGTGCCAGCAGTTTAACCGGGGAGCTGTTTTTT.

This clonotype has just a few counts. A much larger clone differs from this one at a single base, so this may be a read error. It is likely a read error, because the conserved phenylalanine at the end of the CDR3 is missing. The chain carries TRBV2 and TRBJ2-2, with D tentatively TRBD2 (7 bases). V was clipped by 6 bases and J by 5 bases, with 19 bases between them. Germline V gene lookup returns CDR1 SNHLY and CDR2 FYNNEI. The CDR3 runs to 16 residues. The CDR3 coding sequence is TGTGCCAGCAGGCGAGAGGGGGGGCCGGGGACCGGGGAGCTGTTTCTT. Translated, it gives CASRREGGPGTGELFL.

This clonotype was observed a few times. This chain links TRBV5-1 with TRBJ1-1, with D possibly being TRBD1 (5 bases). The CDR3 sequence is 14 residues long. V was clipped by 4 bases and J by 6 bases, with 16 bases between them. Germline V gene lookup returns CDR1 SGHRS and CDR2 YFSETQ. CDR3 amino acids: CASSPGPGSAEAFF. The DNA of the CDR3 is TGCGCCAGCAGCCCGGGGCCGGGAAGTGCTGAAGCTTTCTTT.

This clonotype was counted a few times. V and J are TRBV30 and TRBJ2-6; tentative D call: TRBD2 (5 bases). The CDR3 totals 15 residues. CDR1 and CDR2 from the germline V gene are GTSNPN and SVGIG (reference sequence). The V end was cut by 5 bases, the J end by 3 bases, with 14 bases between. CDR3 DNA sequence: TGTGCCTGGGCCACCACGGGGTTTGGGGCCAACGTCCTGACTTTC. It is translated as CAWATTGFGANVLTF.

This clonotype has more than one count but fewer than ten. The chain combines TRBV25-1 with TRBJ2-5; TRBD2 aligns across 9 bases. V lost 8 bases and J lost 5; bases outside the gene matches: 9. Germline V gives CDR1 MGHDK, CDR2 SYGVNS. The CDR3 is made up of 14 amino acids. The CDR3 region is CASSKRGAGETQYF. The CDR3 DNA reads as TGTGCCAGCTCGAAGCGGGGGGCAGGGGAGACCCAGTACTTC.

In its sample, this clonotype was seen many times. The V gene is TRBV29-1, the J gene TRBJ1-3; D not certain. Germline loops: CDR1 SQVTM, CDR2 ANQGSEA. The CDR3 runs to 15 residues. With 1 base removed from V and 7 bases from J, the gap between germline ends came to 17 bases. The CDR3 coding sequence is TGCAGCGTTGAAGTGGGCCTTTCCGAGGGCAACACCATATATTTT. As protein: CSVEVGLSEGNTIYF.

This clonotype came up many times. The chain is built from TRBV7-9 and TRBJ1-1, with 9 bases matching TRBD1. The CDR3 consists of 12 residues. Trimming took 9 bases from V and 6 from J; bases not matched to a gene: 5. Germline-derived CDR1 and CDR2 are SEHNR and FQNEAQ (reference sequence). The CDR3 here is CASRQGVAEAFF. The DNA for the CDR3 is TGTGCCAGTCGACAGGGGGTGGCTGAAGCTTTCTTT. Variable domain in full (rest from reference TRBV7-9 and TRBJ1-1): DTGVSQNPRHKITKRGQNVTFRCDPISEHNRLYWYRQTLGQGPEFLTYFQNEAQLEKSRLLSDRFSAERPKGSFSTLEIQRTEQGDSAMYLCASRQGVAEAFFGQGTRLTVV.

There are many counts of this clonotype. The CDR3 DNA sequence: TGTGCCAGCAGCTTCCGGGACAGGCCCTTTGAAGCTTTCTTT. It translates to CASSFRDRPFEAFF. The chain employs TRBV11-1 and TRBJ1-1, with 8 bases matching TRBD1. The ends lost 3 bases at V and 7 bases at J; junction bases unmatched: 7. Per germline, CDR1 SGHAT and CDR2 FQDESV (reference sequence). The CDR3 totals 14 residues.

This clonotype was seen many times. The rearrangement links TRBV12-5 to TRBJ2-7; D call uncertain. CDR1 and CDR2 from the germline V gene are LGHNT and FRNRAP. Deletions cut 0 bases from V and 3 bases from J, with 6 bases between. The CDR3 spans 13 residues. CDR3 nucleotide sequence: TGTGCTAGTGGTTTGGTAAGGAGCTACGAGCAGTACTTC. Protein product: CASGLVRSYEQYF.

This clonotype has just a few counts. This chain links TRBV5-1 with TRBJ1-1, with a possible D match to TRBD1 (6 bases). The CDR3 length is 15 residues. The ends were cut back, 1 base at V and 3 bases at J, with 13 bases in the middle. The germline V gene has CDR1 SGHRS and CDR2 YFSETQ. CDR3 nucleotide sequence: TGCGCCAGCAGCTTGTGGGGGCTCAGGGACACTGAAGCTTTCTTT. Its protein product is CASSLWGLRDTEAFF.

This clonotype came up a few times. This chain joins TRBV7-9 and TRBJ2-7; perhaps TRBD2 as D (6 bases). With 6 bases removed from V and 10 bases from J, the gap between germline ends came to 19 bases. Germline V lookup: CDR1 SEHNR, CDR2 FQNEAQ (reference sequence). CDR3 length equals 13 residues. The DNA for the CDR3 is TGTGCCAGCAGACCCCCGATCGGGGAGGAACAGTACTTC. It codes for CASRPPIGEEQYF.

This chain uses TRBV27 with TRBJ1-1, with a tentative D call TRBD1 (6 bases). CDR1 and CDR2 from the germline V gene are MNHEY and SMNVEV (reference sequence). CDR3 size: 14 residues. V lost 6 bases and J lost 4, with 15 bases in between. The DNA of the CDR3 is TGTGCCAGCAGCCATGAGCAGGGGAGCACTGAAGCTTTCTTT. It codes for CASSHEQGSTEAFF.

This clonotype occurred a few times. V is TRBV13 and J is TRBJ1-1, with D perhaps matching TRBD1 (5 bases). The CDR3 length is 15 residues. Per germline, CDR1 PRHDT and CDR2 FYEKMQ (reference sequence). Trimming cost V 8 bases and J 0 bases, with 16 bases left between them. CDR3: CASQGHRRMNTEAFF. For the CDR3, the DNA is TGTGCCAGCCAGGGTCACCGAAGAATGAACACTGAAGCTTTCTTT. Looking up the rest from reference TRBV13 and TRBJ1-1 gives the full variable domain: AAGVIQSPRHLIKEKRETATLKCYPIPRHDTVYWYQQGPGQDPQFLISFYEKMQSDKGSIPDRFSAQQFSDYHSELNMSSLELGDSALYFCASQGHRRMNTEAFFGQGTRLTVV.

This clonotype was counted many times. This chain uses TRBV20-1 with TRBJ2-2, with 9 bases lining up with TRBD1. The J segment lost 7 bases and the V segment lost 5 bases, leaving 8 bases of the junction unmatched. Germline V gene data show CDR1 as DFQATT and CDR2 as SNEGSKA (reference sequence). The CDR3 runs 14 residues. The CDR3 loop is CSAPTGGKVGELFF. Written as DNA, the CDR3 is TGCAGTGCTCCGACAGGGGGAAAGGTCGGGGAGCTGTTTTTT.

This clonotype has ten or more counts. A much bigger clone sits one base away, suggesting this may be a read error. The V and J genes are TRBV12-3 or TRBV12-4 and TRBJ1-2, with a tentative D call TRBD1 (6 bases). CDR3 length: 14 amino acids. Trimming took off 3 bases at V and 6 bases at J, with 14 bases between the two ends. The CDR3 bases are TGTGCCAGCAGTTTTGGGACACGCGCCCATGGCTACACCTTC. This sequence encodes CASSFGTRAHGYTF.